These T cell receptor beta chains were read from a single sample in a study of T cells in Graves' hyperthyroidism and ophthalmopathy. From the multiplex PCR reads, TCRdb called clonotypes with MiXCR, one entry per CDR3 protein. The data show some 580,000 distinct CDR3 sequences, with around 15% seen just once and roughly 3% held by the top ten. The specimen was blood. The receptors were gathered from a woman between 40 and 55 years old with Graves' ophthalmopathy. The CDR3 runs from the conserved cysteine through the conserved F or W. Each record gives: CDR3 DNA, CDR3 protein, clone size, D gene, V gene, J gene. The D gene is left open where the match is weak. Clone size is given for some rows only: seen once, a few or many times, or a class if the clone is expanded.

CDR3 DNA: TGTGCCAGCAGCTGGGGGGTCGGGACGGACCCCAGGGCGGCCCAGTACTTC; CDR3 protein: CASSWGVGTDPRAAQYF; clone size: NA; D gene: NA; V gene: TRBV7-2; J gene: TRBJ2-5
CDR3 DNA: TGTGCCAGCAGTAGACAGGGCCAAATCAACACCGGGGAGCTGTTTTTT; CDR3 protein: CASSRQGQINTGELFF; clone size: few; D gene: TRBD1; V gene: TRBV2; J gene: TRBJ2-2
CDR3 DNA: TGCAGTGCTAGCCCAAATTCTGCGGTGAACACTGAAGCTTTCTTT; CDR3 protein: CSASPNSAVNTEAFF; clone size: many; D gene: NA; V gene: TRBV20-1; J gene: TRBJ1-1
CDR3 DNA: TGTGCCAGCAGCTCGCCGGTGACCCAGTACTTC; CDR3 protein: CASSSPVTQYF; clone size: many; D gene: NA; V gene: TRBV11-2; J gene: TRBJ2-5
CDR3 DNA: TGTGCCTGGGGAGGTCCCCGGGGTGGCTACACCTTC; CDR3 protein: CAWGGPRGGYTF; clone size: many; D gene: NA; V gene: TRBV30; J gene: TRBJ1-2
CDR3 DNA: TGTGCCACCAGCAGAGACCGACAGCCAGATACGCAGTATTTT; CDR3 protein: CATSRDRQPDTQYF; clone size: many; D gene: NA; V gene: TRBV15; J gene: TRBJ2-3
CDR3 DNA: TGCGCCAGCAGCTTTTTCGAACAGGGGGCGAGCGAGCAGTACTTC; CDR3 protein: CASSFFEQGASEQYF; clone size: NA; D gene: TRBD1; V gene: TRBV5-1; J gene: TRBJ2-7
CDR3 DNA: TGTGCCAGCAGCCGGACAGGGCGAGGAAGCAATCAGCCCCAGCATTTT; CDR3 protein: CASSRTGRGSNQPQHF; clone size: few; D gene: TRBD1; V gene: TRBV6-2/TRBV6-3; J gene: TRBJ1-5
CDR3 DNA: TGTGCCAGCAGTTTACAGGGATTTTCGGGTGGCTACACCTTC; CDR3 protein: CASSLQGFSGGYTF; clone size: many; D gene: NA; V gene: TRBV27; J gene: TRBJ1-2
CDR3 DNA: TGTGCCAGCAGTGAGGAGGACTCCATTGTAACTGAAGCTTTCTTT; CDR3 protein: CASSEEDSIVTEAFF; clone size: NA; D gene: NA; V gene: TRBV2; J gene: TRBJ1-1
CDR3 DNA: TGTGCCAGCAGTTTTATCTGGGACACCCCTTCTGGGGCCAACGTCCTGACTTTC; CDR3 protein: CASSFIWDTPSGANVLTF; clone size: few; D gene: NA; V gene: TRBV27; J gene: TRBJ2-6
CDR3 DNA: TGTGCCAGCGGGGCAACATACAATGAGCAGTTCTTC; CDR3 protein: CASGATYNEQFF; clone size: many; D gene: NA; V gene: TRBV6-1; J gene: TRBJ2-1
CDR3 DNA: TGTGCCATCAGTGAGGAACAAGCAGGTCCCTACGAGCAGTACTTC; CDR3 protein: CAISEEQAGPYEQYF; clone size: NA; D gene: NA; V gene: TRBV10-3; J gene: TRBJ2-7
CDR3 DNA: TGTGCCAGCAGTTTAGCGCTAAGAGGTCGCGGCACCGGGGAGCTGTTTTTT; CDR3 protein: CASSLALRGRGTGELFF; clone size: many; D gene: NA; V gene: TRBV12-3/TRBV12-4; J gene: TRBJ2-2
CDR3 DNA: TGCAGTGCTAGAGCCGCAGAGGACAGCCAGCCCCAGCATTTT; CDR3 protein: CSARAAEDSQPQHF; clone size: many; D gene: NA; V gene: TRBV20-1; J gene: TRBJ1-5
CDR3 DNA: TGTGCCAGCAGCTGGACAGTCGGGCGAGGTTACGAGCAGTACTTC; CDR3 protein: CASSWTVGRGYEQYF; clone size: few; D gene: NA; V gene: TRBV5-6; J gene: TRBJ2-7
CDR3 DNA: TGTGCCAGCAGCCCGACGGCAGGGGGCTTGGAGACCCAGTACTTC; CDR3 protein: CASSPTAGGLETQYF; clone size: many; D gene: TRBD1; V gene: TRBV7-8; J gene: TRBJ2-5
CDR3 DNA: TGTGCCTGGAGTGTAATGACAGATACGCAGTATTTT; CDR3 protein: CAWSVMTDTQYF; clone size: many; D gene: NA; V gene: TRBV30; J gene: TRBJ2-3
CDR3 DNA: TGCGCCAGCAGTGAGTCTATCGGGGTTAACTATGGCTACACCTTC; CDR3 protein: CASSESIGVNYGYTF; clone size: few; D gene: NA; V gene: TRBV10-2; J gene: TRBJ1-2
CDR3 DNA: TGTGCCAGCAGCCAGATGACAGGGCGTGAGACCCAGTACTTC; CDR3 protein: CASSQMTGRETQYF; clone size: many; D gene: TRBD1; V gene: TRBV3-1; J gene: TRBJ2-5
CDR3 DNA: TGCGCCAGCAGCCACCTACTAGCGGGGGTAGGAACAGATACGCAGTATTTT; CDR3 protein: CASSHLLAGVGTDTQYF; clone size: NA; D gene: TRBD2; V gene: TRBV4-1; J gene: TRBJ2-3
CDR3 DNA: TGCGCCAGCCATATCGGGGCCGCGAACACCGGGGAGCTGTTTTTT; CDR3 protein: CASHIGAANTGELFF; clone size: NA; D gene: NA; V gene: TRBV5-1; J gene: TRBJ2-2
CDR3 DNA: TGCGCCAGCAGCTTGGTAAACAGTCAGGCGGGGACCACTGAAGCTTTCTTT; CDR3 protein: CASSLVNSQAGTTEAFF; clone size: many; D gene: NA; V gene: TRBV5-1; J gene: TRBJ1-1
CDR3 DNA: TGTGCCAGCTCAGAGCGGGAGACAGGGGAGACCCAGTACTTC; CDR3 protein: CASSERETGETQYF; clone size: many; D gene: NA; V gene: TRBV18; J gene: TRBJ2-5
CDR3 DNA: TGTGCCACCAGCAGAGGAGGCGGGGGGAATTACAATGAGCAGTTCTTC; CDR3 protein: CATSRGGGGNYNEQFF; clone size: few; D gene: TRBD2; V gene: TRBV15; J gene: TRBJ2-1
CDR3 DNA: TGTGCCAGCAGTTCTCCGGGACTAGCGTCAGATACGCAGTATTTT; CDR3 protein: CASSSPGLASDTQYF; clone size: few; D gene: TRBD2; V gene: TRBV27; J gene: TRBJ2-3
CDR3 DNA: TGTGCCACCAGCAGAGAGATCGGCCTCCCGGAACAAGAGACCCAGTACTTC; CDR3 protein: CATSREIGLPEQETQYF; clone size: NA; D gene: NA; V gene: TRBV15; J gene: TRBJ2-5
CDR3 DNA: TGTGCCAGCAGCCACGGGGGGATGACAAGCCTAGCCAAAAACATTCAGTACTTC; CDR3 protein: CASSHGGMTSLAKNIQYF; clone size: many; D gene: TRBD2; V gene: TRBV7-8; J gene: TRBJ2-4
CDR3 DNA: TGTGCCATCAGAGGAGGGAGGGAGACCCAGTACTTC; CDR3 protein: CAIRGGRETQYF; clone size: NA; D gene: NA; V gene: TRBV10-3; J gene: TRBJ2-5
CDR3 DNA: TGTGCCAGCAGCTCTCCTGACGGAAACACTGAAGCTTTCTTT; CDR3 protein: CASSSPDGNTEAFF; clone size: NA; D gene: NA; V gene: TRBV6-1; J gene: TRBJ1-1
CDR3 DNA: TGTGCCAGTACCCGCAGGTGGCAGGGATCCGACAATGAGCAGTTCTTC; CDR3 protein: CASTRRWQGSDNEQFF; clone size: few; D gene: NA; V gene: TRBV19; J gene: TRBJ2-1
CDR3 DNA: TGTGCCAGCAGTCGGACTTGGCAGGGATGGTCACCCCTCCACTTT; CDR3 protein: CASSRTWQGWSPLHF; clone size: many; D gene: NA; V gene: TRBV6-1; J gene: TRBJ1-6
CDR3 DNA: TGTGCCAGCAGTGCAGGGCCCTATAATGAAAAACTGTTTTTT; CDR3 protein: CASSAGPYNEKLFF; clone size: few; D gene: NA; V gene: TRBV6-1; J gene: TRBJ1-4
CDR3 DNA: TGCGCCAGCAGCCAAGTTCCCCCGACTAGCGGCTACCAAGAGACCCAGTACTTC; CDR3 protein: CASSQVPPTSGYQETQYF; clone size: few; D gene: TRBD2; V gene: TRBV4-1; J gene: TRBJ2-5
CDR3 DNA: TGTGCCAGCGAACCCGGGAGCGGCGGGAGCGGAGGAGAGACCCAGTACTTC; CDR3 protein: CASEPGSGGSGGETQYF; clone size: NA; D gene: TRBD2; V gene: TRBV5-4; J gene: TRBJ2-5
CDR3 DNA: TGTGCCAGCAGTGGACGGGCGACTGCCCACAATGAGCAGTTCTTC; CDR3 protein: CASSGRATAHNEQFF; clone size: many; D gene: NA; V gene: TRBV6-1; J gene: TRBJ2-1
CDR3 DNA: TGTGCCAGCAGCTTCTCGGACAGAGCCTACGAGCAGTACTTC; CDR3 protein: CASSFSDRAYEQYF; clone size: NA; D gene: NA; V gene: TRBV7-8; J gene: TRBJ2-7
CDR3 DNA: TGTGCCAGCAAGCAGACGTCTGGAAACACCATATATTTT; CDR3 protein: CASKQTSGNTIYF; clone size: many; D gene: NA; V gene: TRBV2; J gene: TRBJ1-3
CDR3 DNA: TGTGCCAGCAGCATCCTGACTAGCGGGAGGGCCTCCAGCTCCTACAATGAGCAGTTCTTC; CDR3 protein: CASSILTSGRASSSYNEQFF; clone size: NA; D gene: TRBD2; V gene: TRBV7-9; J gene: TRBJ2-1
CDR3 DNA: TGTGCCAGCAGCTCCACGCGACACCGGAGCTCCTACGAGCAGTACTTC; CDR3 protein: CASSSTRHRSSYEQYF; clone size: many; D gene: NA; V gene: TRBV11-2; J gene: TRBJ2-7
CDR3 DNA: TGCGCCAGCAGTGAAGGGGGGTCGAACACTGAAGCTTTCTTT; CDR3 protein: CASSEGGSNTEAFF; clone size: many; D gene: NA; V gene: TRBV10-2; J gene: TRBJ1-1
CDR3 DNA: TGTGCCAGCAGCTTACAAGCGGGGAGCACAGATACGCAGTATTTT; CDR3 protein: CASSLQAGSTDTQYF; clone size: many; D gene: TRBD2; V gene: TRBV7-2; J gene: TRBJ2-3
CDR3 DNA: TGTGCCAGTAGCGGGAATAGGATGGGGGTCACCCGTAATGAGCAGTTCTTC; CDR3 protein: CASSGNRMGVTRNEQFF; clone size: NA; D gene: NA; V gene: TRBV19; J gene: TRBJ2-1
CDR3 DNA: TGTGCCATCGTAAAGACTAGCCTGGTCGAGACCCAGTACTTC; CDR3 protein: CAIVKTSLVETQYF; clone size: few; D gene: TRBD2; V gene: TRBV2; J gene: TRBJ2-5
CDR3 DNA: TGTGCCACCAGCAGAGAGGACCAGCGGGGACCCTACAATGAGCAGTTCTTC; CDR3 protein: CATSREDQRGPYNEQFF; clone size: many; D gene: TRBD2; V gene: TRBV15; J gene: TRBJ2-1
CDR3 DNA: TGTGCCAGCTCCCCCGGGACAGGGGGCGAAGGGACCCAGTACTTC; CDR3 protein: CASSPGTGGEGTQYF; clone size: many; D gene: TRBD1; V gene: TRBV18; J gene: TRBJ2-5